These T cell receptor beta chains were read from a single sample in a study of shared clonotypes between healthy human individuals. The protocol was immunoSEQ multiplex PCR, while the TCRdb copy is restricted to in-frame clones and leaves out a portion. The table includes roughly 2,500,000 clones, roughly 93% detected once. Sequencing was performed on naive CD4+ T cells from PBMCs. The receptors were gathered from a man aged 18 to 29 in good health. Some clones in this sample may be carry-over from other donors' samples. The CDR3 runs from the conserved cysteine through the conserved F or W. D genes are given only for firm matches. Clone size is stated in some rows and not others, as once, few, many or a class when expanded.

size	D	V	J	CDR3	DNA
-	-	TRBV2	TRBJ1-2	CASRPTGHGYTF	TGTGCCAGCAGACCTACCGGTCATGGCTACACCTTC
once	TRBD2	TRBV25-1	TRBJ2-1	CARVFRTSGYNEQFF	TGTGCCAGAGTTTTCCGGACTAGCGGCTACAATGAGCAGTTCTTC
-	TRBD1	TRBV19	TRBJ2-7	CASSQNRGSSSYEQYF	TGTGCCAGTAGTCAGAACAGGGGGTCAAGCTCCTACGAGCAGTACTTC
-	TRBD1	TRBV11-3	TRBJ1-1	CASSPGQGMNTEAFF	TGTGCCAGCAGCCCCGGACAGGGCATGAACACTGAAGCTTTCTTT
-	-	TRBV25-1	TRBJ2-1	CASSESTGSSLEQFF	TGTGCCAGCAGTGAATCTACCGGGTCATCTTTAGAGCAGTTCTTC
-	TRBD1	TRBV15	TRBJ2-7	CATSRRPGQGSGEQYF	TGTGCCACCAGCCGCAGACCGGGACAGGGATCAGGCGAGCAGTACTTC
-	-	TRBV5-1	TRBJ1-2	CASSSPSFTVFQDYGYTF	TGCGCCAGCAGCTCCCCGTCCTTCACAGTCTTCCAGGACTATGGCTACACCTTC
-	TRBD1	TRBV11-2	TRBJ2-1	CASSRTGNNNEQFF	TGTGCCAGCAGCCGGACAGGGAATAACAATGAGCAGTTCTTC
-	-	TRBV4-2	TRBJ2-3	CASSPELAASTDTQYF	TGTGCCAGCAGCCCAGAATTAGCGGCTAGCACAGATACGCAGTATTTT
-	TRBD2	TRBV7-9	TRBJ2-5	CASSLVAGGQETQYF	TGTGCCAGCAGCTTAGTCGCGGGAGGGCAAGAGACCCAGTACTTC
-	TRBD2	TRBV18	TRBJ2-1	CASSPPTSGSKNEQFF	TGTGCCAGCTCACCACCGACTAGCGGGAGTAAAAATGAGCAGTTCTTC
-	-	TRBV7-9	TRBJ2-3	CASSTRVAGTDTQYF	TGTGCCAGCAGCACAAGAGTCGCAGGCACAGATACGCAGTATTTT
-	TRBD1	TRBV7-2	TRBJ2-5	CASSLGQASETQYF	TGTGCCAGCAGCTTGGGACAGGCGTCAGAGACCCAGTACTTC
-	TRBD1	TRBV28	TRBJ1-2	CASSLPGQGTYGYTF	TGTGCCAGCAGTCTACCGGGACAGGGGACCTATGGCTACACCTTC
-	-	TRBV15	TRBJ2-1	CATSRDGADRKFF	TGTGCCACCAGCAGAGATGGGGCGGACCGTAAGTTCTTC
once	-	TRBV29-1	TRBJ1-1	CSVQGRLNTEAFF	TGCAGCGTTCAGGGTCGTCTGAACACTGAAGCTTTCTTT
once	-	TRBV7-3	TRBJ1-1	CASSLTGAVNTEAFF	TGTGCCAGCAGCTTAACGGGGGCCGTGAACACTGAAGCTTTCTTT
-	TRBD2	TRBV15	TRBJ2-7	CATSRGLADSSYEQYF	TGTGCCACCAGCAGAGGACTAGCCGACAGCTCCTACGAGCAGTACTTC
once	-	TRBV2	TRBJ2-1	CASSGENNEQFF	TGTGCCAGCAGTGGCGAGAACAATGAGCAGTTCTTC
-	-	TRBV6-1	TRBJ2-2	CASSEALRGNPNTGELFF	TGTGCCAGCAGTGAAGCGCTTCGGGGTAACCCGAACACCGGGGAGCTGTTTTTT
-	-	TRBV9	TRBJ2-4	CASSVRSPPQGGAKNIQYF	TGTGCCAGCAGCGTGAGGAGCCCGCCCCAAGGCGGAGCCAAAAACATTCAGTACTTC
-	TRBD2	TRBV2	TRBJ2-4	CASSALTSGTKNIQYF	TGTGCCAGCAGCGCCCTGACTAGCGGAACCAAAAACATTCAGTACTTC
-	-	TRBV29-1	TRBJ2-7	CSVEWRGSYEQYF	TGCAGCGTCGAATGGAGGGGTAGCTACGAGCAGTACTTC
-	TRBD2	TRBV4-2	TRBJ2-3	CASSPTGTSGRVGEDTQYF	TGTGCCAGCAGTCCTACCGGGACTAGCGGGAGAGTGGGAGAAGATACGCAGTATTTT
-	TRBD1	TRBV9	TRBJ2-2	CASSVDSMGQTGGELFF	TGTGCCAGCAGCGTAGATTCTATGGGACAGACGGGCGGGGAGCTGTTTTTT
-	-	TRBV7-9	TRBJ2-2	CASSSRGPGELFF	TGTGCCAGCAGCTCTCGGGGCCCCGGGGAGCTGTTTTTT
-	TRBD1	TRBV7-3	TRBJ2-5	CASSRGTGRAQYF	TGTGCCAGCAGCCGGGGGACAGGGAGGGCCCAGTACTTC
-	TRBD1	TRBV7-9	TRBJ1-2	CASSYQQGYGYTF	TGTGCCAGCAGCTACCAACAGGGGTATGGCTACACCTTC
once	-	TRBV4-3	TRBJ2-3	CASSQEIVTVTDTQYF	TGCGCCAGCAGCCAAGAGATCGTGACAGTCACAGATACGCAGTATTTT
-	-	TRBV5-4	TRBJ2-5	CASRENRETQYF	TGTGCCAGCAGGGAGAATCGAGAGACCCAGTACTTC
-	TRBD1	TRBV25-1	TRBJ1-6	CASSRDRGYNSPLHF	TGTGCCAGCAGCAGGGACAGGGGCTATAATTCACCCCTCCACTTT
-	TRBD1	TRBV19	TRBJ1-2	CASKGTDRSKANYGYTF	TGTGCCAGTAAAGGGACAGATCGATCGAAAGCTAACTATGGCTACACCTTC
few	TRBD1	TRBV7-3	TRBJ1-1	CASSLTRQGEAFF	TGTGCCAGCAGCTTAACAAGACAGGGGGAAGCTTTCTTT
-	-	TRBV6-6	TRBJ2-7	CASSAQILGGQYF	TGTGCCAGCAGTGCCCAAATCCTAGGGGGGCAGTACTTC
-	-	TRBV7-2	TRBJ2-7	CASSLAGTGTYEQYF	TGTGCCAGCAGCTTAGCCGGGACGGGTACCTACGAGCAGTACTTC
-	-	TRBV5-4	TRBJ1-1	CASSLPVGGNTEAFF	TGTGCCAGCAGCTTGCCGGTGGGGGGGAACACTGAAGCTTTCTTT
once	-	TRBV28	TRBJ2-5	CASSPFGVLVKTQYF	TGTGCCAGCAGTCCCTTTGGGGTGCTGGTGAAGACCCAGTACTTC
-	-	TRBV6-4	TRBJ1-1	CASSAGTITEAFF	TGTGCCAGCAGTGCGGGCACCATCACTGAAGCTTTCTTT
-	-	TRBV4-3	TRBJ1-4	CASSRTEGQNEKLFF	TGCGCCAGCAGCCGGACCGAGGGCCAGAATGAAAAACTGTTTTTT
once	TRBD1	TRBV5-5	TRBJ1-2	CASSLDRDYGYTF	TGTGCCAGCAGCTTAGACAGGGACTATGGCTACACCTTC
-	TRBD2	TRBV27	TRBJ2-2	CASSPLAGVSTGELFF	TGTGCCAGCAGTCCCCTAGCGGGAGTGAGCACCGGGGAGCTGTTTTTT
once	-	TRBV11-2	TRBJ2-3	CASSVTSTTDTQYF	TGTGCCAGCAGCGTTACTAGCACAACAGATACGCAGTATTTT
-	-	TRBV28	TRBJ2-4	CASSLGGPNIQYF	TGTGCCAGCAGTTTGGGGGGACCGAACATTCAGTACTTC
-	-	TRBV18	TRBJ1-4	CASSPGYEGLPDFTTNEKLFF	TGTGCCAGCTCACCCGGCTATGAGGGACTTCCAGATTTTACAACTAATGAAAAACTGTTTTTT
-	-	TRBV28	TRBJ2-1	CATQIWYRDNEQFF	TGTGCCACCCAGATTTGGTACAGGGACAATGAGCAGTTCTTC
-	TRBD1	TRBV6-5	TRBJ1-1	CASPRGGLRDTEAFF	TGTGCCAGCCCGCGAGGGGGCTTGCGGGACACTGAAGCTTTCTTT
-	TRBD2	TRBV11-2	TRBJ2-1	CASRGLAQNEQFF	TGTGCCAGCAGAGGACTAGCCCAAAATGAGCAGTTCTTC
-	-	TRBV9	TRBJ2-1	CASSVGGVLKVQEQFF	TGTGCCAGCAGCGTAGGAGGGGTCTTGAAAGTCCAGGAGCAGTTCTTC
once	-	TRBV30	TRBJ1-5	CAWSREALQPQHF	TGTGCCTGGAGCAGGGAGGCACTTCAGCCCCAGCATTTT
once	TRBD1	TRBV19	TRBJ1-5	CASSSGQHTTRNQPQHF	TGTGCCAGTAGCTCGGGACAGCACACTACCCGCAATCAGCCCCAGCATTTT